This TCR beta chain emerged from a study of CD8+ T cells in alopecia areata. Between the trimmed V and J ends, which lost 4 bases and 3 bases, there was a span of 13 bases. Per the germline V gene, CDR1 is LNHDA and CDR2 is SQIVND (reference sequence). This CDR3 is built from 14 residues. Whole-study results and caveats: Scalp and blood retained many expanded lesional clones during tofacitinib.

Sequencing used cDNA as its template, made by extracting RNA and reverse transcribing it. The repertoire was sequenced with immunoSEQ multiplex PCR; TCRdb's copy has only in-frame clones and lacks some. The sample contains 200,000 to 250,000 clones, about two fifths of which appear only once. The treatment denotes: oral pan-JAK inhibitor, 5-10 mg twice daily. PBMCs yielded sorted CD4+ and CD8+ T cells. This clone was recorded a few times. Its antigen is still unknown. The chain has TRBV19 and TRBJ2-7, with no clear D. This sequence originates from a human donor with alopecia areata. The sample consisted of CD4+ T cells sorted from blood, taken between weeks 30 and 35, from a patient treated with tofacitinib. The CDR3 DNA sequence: TGTGCCAGTAGTAGGAGCTTCTCTATCTACGAGCAGTACTTC. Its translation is CASSRSFSIYEQYF.